This TCR beta chain was recovered during a study of blood T cell repertoires in COVID-19. Study in general: Sites across the United States, Italy and Spain contributed samples from acute and convalescent COVID-19.

The CDR3 has 13 amino acids. Deletions cut 3 bases from V and 0 bases from J, with 6 bases between. From germline, CDR1 is SGDLS and CDR2 YYNGEE. Per the original methods: Amplification from reference gene primers served as the basis for estimated nucleated cell counts. TCRdb keeps only in-frame clones here, not all; method: immunoSEQ multiplex PCR. D and trimming come from the DNA, and the V and J calls and clone size come from that table. The table records around 39,000 clones, 80% to 90% of them present only once. Input material: peripheral blood. This chain uses TRBV9 with TRBJ1-1; weak D call: TRBD1 (5 bases). This sequence was found in a man between 60 and 75 years old with active COVID-19. DNA for the CDR3: TGTGCCAGCAGCGGGGGGGTGAACACTGAAGCTTTCTTT. This encodes CASSGGVNTEAFF.